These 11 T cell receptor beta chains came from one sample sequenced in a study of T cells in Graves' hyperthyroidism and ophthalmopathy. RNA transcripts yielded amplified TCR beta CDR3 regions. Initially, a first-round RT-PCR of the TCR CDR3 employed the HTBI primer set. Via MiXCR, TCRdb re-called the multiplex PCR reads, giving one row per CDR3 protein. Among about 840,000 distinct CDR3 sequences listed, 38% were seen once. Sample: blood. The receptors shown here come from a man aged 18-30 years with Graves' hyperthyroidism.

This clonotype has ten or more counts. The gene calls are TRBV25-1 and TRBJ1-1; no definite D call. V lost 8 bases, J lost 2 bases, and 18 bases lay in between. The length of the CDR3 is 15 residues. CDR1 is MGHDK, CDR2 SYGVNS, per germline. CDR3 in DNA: TGTGCCAGCGGAGCTGGCGGTTGGAAAAACACTGAAGCTTTCTTT. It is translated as CASGAGGWKNTEAFF.

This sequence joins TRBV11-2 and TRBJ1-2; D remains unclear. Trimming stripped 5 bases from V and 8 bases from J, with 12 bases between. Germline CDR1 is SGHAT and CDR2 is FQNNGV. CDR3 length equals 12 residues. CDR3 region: CASSGTDDGYTF. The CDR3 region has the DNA TGTGCCAGCAGCGGAACAGATGACGGCTACACCTTC.

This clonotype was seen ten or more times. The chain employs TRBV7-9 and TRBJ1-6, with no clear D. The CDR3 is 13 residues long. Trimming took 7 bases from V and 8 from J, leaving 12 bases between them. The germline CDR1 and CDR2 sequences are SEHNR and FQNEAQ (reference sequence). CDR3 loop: CASMRRGDSPLHF. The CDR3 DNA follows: TGTGCCAGCATGAGGCGAGGCGATTCACCCCTCCACTTT.

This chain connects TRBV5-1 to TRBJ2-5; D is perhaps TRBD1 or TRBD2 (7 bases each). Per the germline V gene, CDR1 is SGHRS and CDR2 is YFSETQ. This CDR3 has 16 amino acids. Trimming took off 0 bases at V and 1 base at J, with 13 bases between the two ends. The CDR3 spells CASSLAAGGAQETQYF. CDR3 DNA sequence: TGCGCCAGCAGCTTGGCGGCAGGGGGGGCCCAAGAGACCCAGTACTTC.

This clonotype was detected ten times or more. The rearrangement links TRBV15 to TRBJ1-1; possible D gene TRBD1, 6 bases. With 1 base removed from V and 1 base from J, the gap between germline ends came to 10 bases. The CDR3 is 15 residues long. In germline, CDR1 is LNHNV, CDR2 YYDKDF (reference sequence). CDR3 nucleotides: TGTGCCACCAGCAGAGTTGAGGGGGAGAACACTGAAGCTTTCTTT. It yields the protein CATSRVEGENTEAFF.

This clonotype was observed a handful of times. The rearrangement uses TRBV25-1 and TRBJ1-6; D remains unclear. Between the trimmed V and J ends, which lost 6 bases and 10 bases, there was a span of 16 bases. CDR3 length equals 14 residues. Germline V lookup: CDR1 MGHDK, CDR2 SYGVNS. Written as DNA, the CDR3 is TGTGCCAGCAGATCCGTGGTAGGAGGCTCACCCCTCCACTTT. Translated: CASRSVVGGSPLHF.

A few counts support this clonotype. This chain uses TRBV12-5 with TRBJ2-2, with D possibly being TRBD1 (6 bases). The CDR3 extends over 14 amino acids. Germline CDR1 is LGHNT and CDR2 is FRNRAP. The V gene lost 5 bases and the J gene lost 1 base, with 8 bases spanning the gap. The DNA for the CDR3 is TGTGCTAGTGGTCGACAGGAGAACACCGGGGAGCTGTTTTTT. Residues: CASGRQENTGELFF. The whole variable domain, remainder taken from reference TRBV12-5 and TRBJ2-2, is DARVTQTPRHKVTEMGQEVTMRCQPILGHNTVFWYRQTMMQGLELLAYFRNRAPLDDSGMPKDRFSAEMPDATLATLKIQPSEPRDSAVYFCASGRQENTGELFFGEGSRLTVL.

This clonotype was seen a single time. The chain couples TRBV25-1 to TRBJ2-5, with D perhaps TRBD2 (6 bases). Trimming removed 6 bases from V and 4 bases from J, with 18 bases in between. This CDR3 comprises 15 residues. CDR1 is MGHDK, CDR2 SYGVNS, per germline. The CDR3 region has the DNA TGTGCCAGCAGCCAAGCTCTAGCGAGAGGAGAGACCCAGTACTTC. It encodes CASSQALARGETQYF. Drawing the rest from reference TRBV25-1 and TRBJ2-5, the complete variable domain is EADIYQTPRYLVIGTGKKITLECSQTMGHDKMYWYQQDPGMELHLIHYSYGVNSTEKGDLSSESTVSRIRTEHFPLTLESARPSHTSQYLCASSQALARGETQYFGPGTRLLVL.

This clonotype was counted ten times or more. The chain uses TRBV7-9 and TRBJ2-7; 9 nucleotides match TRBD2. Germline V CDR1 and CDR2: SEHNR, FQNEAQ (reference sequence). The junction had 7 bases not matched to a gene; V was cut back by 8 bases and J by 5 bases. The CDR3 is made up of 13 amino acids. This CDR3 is CASLIAGAHEQYF. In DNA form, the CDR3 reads TGTGCCAGCCTCATAGCGGGAGCCCACGAGCAGTACTTC.

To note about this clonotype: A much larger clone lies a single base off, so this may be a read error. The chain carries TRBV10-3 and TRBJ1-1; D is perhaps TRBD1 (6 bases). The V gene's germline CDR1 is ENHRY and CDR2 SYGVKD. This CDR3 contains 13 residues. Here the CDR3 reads CASSYARGTEAFF. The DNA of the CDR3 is TGTGCCAGCAGTTACGCCAGGGGCACTGAAGCTTTCTTT.

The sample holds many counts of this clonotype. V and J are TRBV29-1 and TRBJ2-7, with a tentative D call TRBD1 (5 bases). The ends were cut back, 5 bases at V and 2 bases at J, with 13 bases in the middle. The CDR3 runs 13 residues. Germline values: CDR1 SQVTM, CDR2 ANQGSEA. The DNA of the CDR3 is TGCAGCGTTCGCCAGGGAATGGCCTACGAGCAGTACTTC. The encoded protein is CSVRQGMAYEQYF.